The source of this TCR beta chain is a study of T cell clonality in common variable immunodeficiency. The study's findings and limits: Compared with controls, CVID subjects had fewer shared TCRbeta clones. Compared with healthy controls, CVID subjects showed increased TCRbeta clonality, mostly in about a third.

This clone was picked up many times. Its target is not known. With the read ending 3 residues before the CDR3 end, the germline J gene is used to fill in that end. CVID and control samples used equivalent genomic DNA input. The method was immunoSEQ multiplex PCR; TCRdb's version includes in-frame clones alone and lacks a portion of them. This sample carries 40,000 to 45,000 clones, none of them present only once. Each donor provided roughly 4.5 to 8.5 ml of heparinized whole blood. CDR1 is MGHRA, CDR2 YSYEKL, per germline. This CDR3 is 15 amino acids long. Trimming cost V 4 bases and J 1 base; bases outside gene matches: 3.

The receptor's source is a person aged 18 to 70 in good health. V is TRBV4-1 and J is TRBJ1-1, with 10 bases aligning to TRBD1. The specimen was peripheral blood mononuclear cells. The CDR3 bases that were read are TGCGCCAGCAGCCTACGGACAGGGGGGAACACTGAA. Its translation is CASSLRTGGNTE. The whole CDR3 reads CASSLRTGGNTEAFF.